One and the same sample provided the 15 T cell receptor beta chains below, sequenced in a study of early T cells in non-severe SARS-CoV-2 infection. TCRdb re-derived calls from the 5' RACE reads in MiXCR, one entry per CDR3 protein. The repertoire has some 30,000 distinct CDR3 sequences, around 7% of them found once; the top ten carry roughly two fifths. The sample taken for sequencing was whole blood. Receptor source: an adult who was a healthcare worker with PCR-confirmed SARS-CoV-2 infection or an uninfected control (not recorded which).

This clonotype was seen many times. CDR3 loop: CASSQGSGPSSNQPQHF. The CDR3, as DNA: TGTGCCAGCAGCCAAGGGAGTGGACCGAGTAGCAATCAGCCCCAGCATTTT. The V gene is TRBV3-1, the J gene TRBJ1-5; no clear D. This CDR3 has 17 amino acids. The ends were cut back, 1 base at V and 0 bases at J, with 13 bases in the middle. Germline CDR1 and CDR2: LGHDT and YNNKEL (reference sequence).

The chain carries TRBV6-1 and TRBJ2-7; the D is unclear. The CDR3 sequence is 13 residues long. Germline V gene lookup returns CDR1 MNHNS and CDR2 SASEGT. V lost 7 bases to trimming and J lost 3 bases, with 13 bases between them. The CDR3: CASTLDGNYEQYF. The CDR3 DNA reads as TGTGCCAGCACCCTGGACGGCAACTACGAGCAGTACTTC.

This clonotype was found a few times. The J gene is TRBJ2-1, the V gene TRBV28; TRBD2 aligns across 16 bases. The V segment lost 3 bases and the J segment 12 bases; nucleotides outside the gene matches: 5. Germline V CDR1 and CDR2: MDHEN, SYDVKM. The CDR3 contains 15 residues. The chain's CDR3 is CASSLAGLAGGPQFF. CDR3 in DNA: TGTGCCAGCAGTTTGGCGGGACTAGCGGGAGGGCCGCAGTTCTTC.

There are many counts of this clonotype. V gene TRBV7-8 combines with J gene TRBJ1-2; D is ambiguous. Germline values: CDR1 SGHVS, CDR2 FQNEAQ. The CDR3 runs 14 residues. V was cut by 5 bases and J by 2 bases, with 12 bases left in between. The CDR3 DNA is TGTGCCAGCAGCCCCTCCCCGGGGAACTATGGCTACACCTTC. Protein: CASSPSPGNYGYTF. Based on the CDR3 plus reference TRBV7-8 and TRBJ1-2, the full variable domain is GAGVSQSPRYKVAKRGQDVALRCDPISGHVSLFWYQQALGQGPEFLTYFQNEAQLDKSGLPSDRFFAERPEGSVSTLKIQRTQQEDSAVYLCASSPSPGNYGYTFGSGTRLTVV.

This clonotype was seen a handful of times. V usage is TRBV7-2 and J usage is TRBJ1-5; 9 bases map to TRBD1. Per germline, CDR1 SGHTA and CDR2 FQGNSA. V dropped 1 base and J dropped 5; count of bases not matched to a gene: 3. CDR3 length: 15 amino acids. The CDR3 DNA sequence: TGTGCCAGCAGCTTAGACAGGGGGCCCTATCAGCCCCAGCATTTT. It specifies CASSLDRGPYQPQHF.

This clonotype was seen many times. The chain recombines TRBV7-2 with TRBJ1-1; D is ambiguous. CDR1 is SGHTA and CDR2 is FQGNSA in the germline V gene. Trimming cost V 0 bases and J 1 base, with 9 bases left between them. CDR3 length equals 15 residues. The CDR3 reads CASSLAPLKNTEAFF. DNA of the CDR3: TGTGCCAGCAGCTTAGCCCCCCTAAAGAACACTGAAGCTTTCTTT. Based on the CDR3 plus reference TRBV7-2 and TRBJ1-1, the full variable domain is GAGVSQSPSNKVTEKGKDVELRCDPISGHTALYWYRQSLGQGLEFLIYFQGNSAPDKSGLPSDRFSAERTGGSVSTLTIQRTQQEDSAVYLCASSLAPLKNTEAFFGQGTRLTVV.

Ten or more counts support this clonotype. This rearrangement joins TRBV20-1 to TRBJ2-7; 7 bases align to TRBD1. The CDR3 is 14 amino acids. In germline, CDR1 is DFQATT, CDR2 SNEGSKA (reference sequence). The ends lost 1 base at V and 3 bases at J; junction bases unmatched: 6. In DNA, the CDR3 is TGCAGTGCTAGAGGGGACAGCCCATACTACGAGCAGTACTTC. This gives the protein CSARGDSPYYEQYF.

This clonotype was found many times. The CDR3 bases are TGTGCCAGCAGCCCCCCGGTATGGGGGGTTAGCTCCTACAATGAGCAGTTCTTC. Its translation: CASSPPVWGVSSYNEQFF. The chain couples TRBV7-9 to TRBJ2-1, with a tentative D call TRBD2 (6 bases). Germline V gene lookup returns CDR1 SEHNR and CDR2 FQNEAQ (reference sequence). This CDR3 comprises 18 residues. With 5 bases removed from V and 0 bases from J, the gap between germline ends came to 20 bases.

The V and J genes are TRBV7-8 and TRBJ2-1, with D possibly being TRBD2 (6 bases). CDR3 length: 15 amino acids. The V and J ends lost 5 bases and 0 bases respectively, with 11 bases between them. Germline lookup yields CDR1 SGHVS and CDR2 FQNEAQ. CDR3 loop: CASSIDGGSYNEQFF. The CDR3 DNA follows: TGTGCCAGCAGCATCGACGGGGGCTCCTACAATGAGCAGTTCTTC.

This clonotype was picked up a small number of times. The chain links TRBV11-2 to TRBJ2-7, with 10 bases fitting TRBD2. The CDR3 runs 15 residues. Germline lookup yields CDR1 SGHAT and CDR2 FQNNGV. V shed 5 bases, J shed 4 bases, and the junction held 8 bases outside the gene matches. The CDR3 DNA is TGTGCCAGCAGCCCCACCGGGACTAGCGCGTACGAGCAGTACTTC. It is translated as CASSPTGTSAYEQYF.

The table lists this clonotype with many counts. This chain uses TRBV4-1 with TRBJ2-7; TRBD1 matches at 7 bases. V lost 4 bases, J lost 6 bases, and 15 bases stayed unmatched. CDR1 and CDR2 (germline): MGHRA, YSYEKL. The CDR3 totals 16 residues. CDR3 sequence reads: CASSLHTRQGIGEQYF. The CDR3 DNA follows: TGCGCCAGCAGCCTCCACACAAGACAGGGAATCGGCGAGCAGTACTTC.

DNA of the CDR3: TGTGCCAGCAGCCCAAGGGGGACTAGCCCGACGGGGGAGCAGTTCTTC. It is translated as CASSPRGTSPTGEQFF. This sequence joins TRBV7-2 and TRBJ2-1, with TRBD2 matching over 9 bases. Trimming at V came to 5 bases and at J to 10 bases, leaving 15 bases not matched to a gene. CDR1 is SGHTA, CDR2 FQGNSA, per germline. The CDR3 length is 16 residues.

This clonotype appeared many times. V gene TRBV7-9 combines with J gene TRBJ2-5; a weak D match, TRBD1 (6 bases). This CDR3 is 14 amino acids long. The germline V and J ends were trimmed by 5 bases and 1 base, with 11 bases remaining between them. Germline CDR1 is SEHNR and CDR2 is FQNEAQ (reference sequence). CDR3 nucleotide sequence: TGTGCCAGCAGCAACCGGGACACCCAAGAGACCCAGTACTTC. Amino acids: CASSNRDTQETQYF.

The rearrangement links TRBV5-1 to TRBJ2-3, with TRBD1 as a possible D gene (6 bases). The germline V gene encodes CDR1 SGHRS and CDR2 YFSETQ. The CDR3 is made up of 16 amino acids. Trimming pared 4 bases from V and 0 bases from J, leaving 15 bases between. The CDR3: CASSHWGRASTDTQYF. CDR3 bases: TGCGCCAGCAGCCACTGGGGGCGTGCTAGCACAGATACGCAGTATTTT.

The chain combines TRBV5-1 with TRBJ2-7; 8 bases match TRBD1. CDR3 size: 14 residues. Germline values: CDR1 SGHRS, CDR2 YFSETQ. The ends lost 4 bases at V and 1 base at J; junction bases unmatched: 4. This CDR3 is CASSEQGASYEQYF. CDR3 coding DNA: TGCGCCAGCAGCGAGCAGGGGGCATCCTACGAGCAGTACTTC.